A single sample is the source of the 7 T cell receptor beta chains below, sequenced in a study of regulatory T cells in long-lasting Graves disease. Time point in this sample: newly diagnosed GD, antithyroid drugs for less than 3 months. Extracted RNA from PBMCs served as the source of the TCR library. iRepertoire HTBI primers and Arm-PCR of CDR3 regions built TCR beta libraries. MiXCR, applied by TCRdb to the multiplex PCR reads, yields one record per CDR3 protein. Found here are about 440,000 distinct CDR3 sequences, about 15% of them singletons; the top ten hold 16%. These data also formed part of another study, on T cells in Graves' hyperthyroidism and ophthalmopathy.

This material consisted of peripheral blood mononuclear cells (PBMCs), taken at new diagnosis, from a patient treated with antithyroid drugs. Receptors were obtained from a woman in her twenties or thirties with Graves disease.

The V gene is TRBV20-1, the J gene TRBJ2-1, with 13 bases identical to TRBD2. With V trimmed by 1 base and J by 1 base, 13 bases remained unmatched. Germline loops: CDR1 DFQATT, CDR2 SNEGSKA (reference sequence). The CDR3 contains 20 residues. The chain's CDR3 is CSARGRSGTSGIRSYNEQFF. For the CDR3, the DNA is TGCAGTGCTAGAGGACGATCCGGGACTAGCGGGATTAGGTCCTACAATGAGCAGTTCTTC.

This clonotype showed up many times. The chain recombines TRBV30 with TRBJ1-6, with D possibly matching TRBD1 (5 bases). V was pared by 3 bases and J by 8 bases, with 11 bases between. The CDR3 covers 13 residues. CDR1 and CDR2 (germline): GTSNPN, SVGIG (reference sequence). CDR3 nucleotide sequence: TGTGCCTGGAGCGCAGGGACGGATTCACCCCTCCACTTT. This codes for CAWSAGTDSPLHF.

There are many counts of this clonotype. The genes are TRBV25-1 and TRBJ2-1; D is perhaps TRBD1 or TRBD2 (6 bases each). CDR1 is MGHDK, CDR2 SYGVNS, per germline. V lost 2 bases and J lost 3, with 20 bases in between. This CDR3 has 18 amino acids. DNA for the CDR3: TGTGCCAGCAGTGAAGTGGGGGGCGCCGCTAACAGCTACAATGAGCAGTTCTTC. Its protein product is CASSEVGGAANSYNEQFF.

This clonotype was detected ten times or more. The chain carries TRBV30 and TRBJ2-1; 7 nucleotides align to TRBD2. Germline V gives CDR1 GTSNPN, CDR2 SVGIG (reference sequence). CDR3 length: 11 residues. V shed 2 bases, J shed 12 bases, and the junction held 4 bases outside the gene matches. The CDR3 DNA follows: TGTGCCTGGAGTCGGACTAGTGCGCAGTTCTTC. Protein product: CAWSRTSAQFF.

This clonotype was seen many times. V usage is TRBV6-1 and J usage is TRBJ2-5; TRBD2 agrees at 10 bases. This CDR3 is built from 18 residues. Germline V gene sequence: CDR1 MNHNS, CDR2 SASEGT. V lost 2 bases to trimming and J lost 3 bases; unmatched junction nucleotides: 12. CDR3 sequence: CASSERRTSGPGKETQYF. The CDR3 DNA reads as TGTGCCAGCAGTGAAAGGAGGACTAGCGGTCCGGGAAAAGAGACCCAGTACTTC.

This clonotype was observed a handful of times. The genes are TRBV19 and TRBJ1-1; the D gene is possibly TRBD1 (6 bases). V shed 3 bases and J shed 1 base, with 9 bases lying between them. CDR3 length: 14 residues. Germline-derived CDR1 and CDR2 are LNHDA and SQIVND (reference sequence). This CDR3 reads CASSIGGPNTEAFF. CDR3 bases: TGTGCCAGTAGTATTGGGGGGCCGAACACTGAAGCTTTCTTT.

The V call is TRBV28, the J call TRBJ2-1, with D hard to call. Germline assignment: CDR1 MDHEN and CDR2 SYDVKM. CDR3 length: 15 amino acids. V was clipped by 5 bases and J by 6 bases, with 17 bases between them. For the CDR3, the DNA is TGTGCCAGCAGTCCGGACCAAATAACCCCCAATGAGCAGTTCTTC. Its protein is CASSPDQITPNEQFF.